The clone carrying this TCR beta chain was seen a few times. Antigen specificity is unknown. The record originates from a study of T cells in localized non-small cell lung cancer. V was pared by 1 base and J by 5 bases, with 13 bases of the junction left unmatched. The CDR3 covers 17 residues. From germline, CDR1 is SGHNT and CDR2 YENEEA. Findings and limits, study-wide: Within adjacent lung there appeared a median 57 of the top 100 tumor clones.

The method was immunoSEQ multiplex PCR; TCRdb's version includes in-frame clones alone and lacks a portion of them. This repertoire shows roughly 48,000 clones, roughly 80% found once; its top ten account for around a sixth. This sequence was found in a man aged 40-75 years with stage I squamous cell lung carcinoma. The sequencing here drew on peripheral blood, taken before any cancer treatment. The rearrangement uses TRBV11-3 and TRBJ2-5; the match to TRBD2 covers 7 bases. The CDR3 here is CASSLGTSAGPRETQYF. The CDR3 DNA is TGTGCCAGCAGCTTAGGCACTAGCGCGGGCCCCCGGGAGACCCAGTACTTC.